This TCR beta chain came from a study of T cells in Graves' hyperthyroidism and ophthalmopathy. Amplified regions were TCR beta CDR3 sequences from RNA transcripts. HTBI primers were used for first-round RT-PCR of the TCR CDR3. TCRdb reprocessed the multiplex PCR reads with MiXCR, giving one entry per CDR3 protein. Seen here are approximately 380,000 distinct CDR3 sequences, approximately 20% observed once, and the top ten hold 3.5% to 4%. Trimming took off 7 bases at V and 0 bases at J, with 16 bases between the two ends. Germline V gene sequence: CDR1 SQVTM, CDR2 ANQGSEA. The CDR3 is made up of 14 amino acids. This clonotype was seen at least ten times.

The sample consisted of blood. The clonotype comes from a woman aged 18-29 years with Graves' hyperthyroidism. The gene calls are TRBV29-1 and TRBJ2-7; weak D call: TRBD2 (5 bases). CDR3 region: CSARPGSNSYEQYF. CDR3 coding DNA: TGCAGCGCGAGACCGGGATCTAACTCCTACGAGCAGTACTTC.